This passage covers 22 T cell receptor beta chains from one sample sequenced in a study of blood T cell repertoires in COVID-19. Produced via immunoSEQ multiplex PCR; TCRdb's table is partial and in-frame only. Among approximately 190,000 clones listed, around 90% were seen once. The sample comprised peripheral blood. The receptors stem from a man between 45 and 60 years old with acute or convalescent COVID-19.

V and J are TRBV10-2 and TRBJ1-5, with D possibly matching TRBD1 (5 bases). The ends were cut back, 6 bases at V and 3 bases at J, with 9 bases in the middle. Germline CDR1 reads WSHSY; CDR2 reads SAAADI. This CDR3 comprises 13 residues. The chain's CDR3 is CASRRQTNQPQHF. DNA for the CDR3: TGCGCCAGCAGGCGACAGACCAATCAGCCCCAGCATTTT.

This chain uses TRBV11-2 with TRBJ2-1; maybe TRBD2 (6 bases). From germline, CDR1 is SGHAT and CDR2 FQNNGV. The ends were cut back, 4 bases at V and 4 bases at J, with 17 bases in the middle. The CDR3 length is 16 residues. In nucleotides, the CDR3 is TGTGCCAGCAGCTCCCTTCGGGGGAGGAGGTACAATGAGCAGTTCTTC. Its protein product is CASSSLRGRRYNEQFF. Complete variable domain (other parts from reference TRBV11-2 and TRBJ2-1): EAGVAQSPRYKIIEKRQSVAFWCNPISGHATLYWYQQILGQGPKLLIQFQNNGVVDDSQLPKDRFSAERLKGVDSTLKIQPAKLEDSAVYLCASSSLRGRRYNEQFFGPGTRLTVL.

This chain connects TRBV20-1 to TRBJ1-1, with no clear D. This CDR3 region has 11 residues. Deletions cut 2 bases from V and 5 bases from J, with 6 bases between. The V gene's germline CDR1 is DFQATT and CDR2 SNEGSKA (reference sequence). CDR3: CSARRQTEAFF. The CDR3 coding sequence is TGCAGTGCTAGACGTCAGACTGAAGCTTTCTTT.

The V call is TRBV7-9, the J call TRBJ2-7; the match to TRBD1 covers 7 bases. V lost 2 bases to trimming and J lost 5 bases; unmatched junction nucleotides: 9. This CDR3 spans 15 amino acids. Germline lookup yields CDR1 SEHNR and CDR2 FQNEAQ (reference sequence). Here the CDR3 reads CASSLRKGGGDEQYF. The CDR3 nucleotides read TGTGCCAGCAGCTTACGTAAAGGGGGCGGCGACGAGCAGTACTTC.

CDR3 nucleotides: TGCGCCAGCAGCCCAGGACAGGCCATGAGAAACACCATATATTTT. As protein: CASSPGQAMRNTIYF. The chain couples TRBV5-1 to TRBJ1-3; TRBD1 agrees at 7 bases. The CDR3 extends over 15 amino acids. Germline assignment: CDR1 SGHRS and CDR2 YFSETQ. Germline trimming cut 4 bases from V and 5 bases from J; bases unmatched to any gene: 9.

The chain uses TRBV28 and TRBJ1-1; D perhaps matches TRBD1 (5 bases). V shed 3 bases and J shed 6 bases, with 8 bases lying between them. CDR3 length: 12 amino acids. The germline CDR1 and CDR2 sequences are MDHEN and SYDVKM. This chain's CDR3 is CASSFTGPEAFF. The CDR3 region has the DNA TGTGCCAGCAGTTTTACAGGCCCTGAAGCTTTCTTT.

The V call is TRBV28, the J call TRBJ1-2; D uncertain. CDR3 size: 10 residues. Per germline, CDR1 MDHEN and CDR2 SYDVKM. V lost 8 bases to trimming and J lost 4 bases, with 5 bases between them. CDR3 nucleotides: TGTGCCAGCTCGAGCTATGGCTACACCTTC. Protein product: CASSSYGYTF.

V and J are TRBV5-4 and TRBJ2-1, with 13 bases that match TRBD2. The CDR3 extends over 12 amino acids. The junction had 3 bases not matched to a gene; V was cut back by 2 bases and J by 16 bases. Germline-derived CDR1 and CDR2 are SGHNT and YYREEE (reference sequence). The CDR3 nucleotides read TGTGCCAGCAGCTTAACTAGCGGGGGGGAATTCTTC. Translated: CASSLTSGGEFF.

CDR3 amino acids: CASSLEGGSGNTIYF. The CDR3 DNA follows: TGCGCCAGCAGCTTGGAAGGGGGCTCTGGAAACACCATATATTTT. This sequence joins TRBV5-1 and TRBJ1-3; perhaps TRBD1 as D (6 bases). This CDR3 has 15 residues. V lost 0 bases to trimming and J lost 0 bases, with 7 bases between them. Germline loops: CDR1 SGHRS, CDR2 YFSETQ.

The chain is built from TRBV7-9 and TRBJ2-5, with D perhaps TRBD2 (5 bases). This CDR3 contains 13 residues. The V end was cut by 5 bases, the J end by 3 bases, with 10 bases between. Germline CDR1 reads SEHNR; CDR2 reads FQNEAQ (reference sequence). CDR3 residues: CASSLGMKETQYF. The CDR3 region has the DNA TGTGCCAGCAGCCTCGGGATGAAAGAGACCCAGTACTTC.

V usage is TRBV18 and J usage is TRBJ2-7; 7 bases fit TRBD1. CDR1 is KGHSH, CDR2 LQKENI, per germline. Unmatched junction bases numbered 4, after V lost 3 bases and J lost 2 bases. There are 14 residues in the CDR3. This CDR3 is CASSPGTATYEQYF. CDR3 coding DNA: TGTGCCAGCTCACCGGGGACAGCAACCTACGAGCAGTACTTC.

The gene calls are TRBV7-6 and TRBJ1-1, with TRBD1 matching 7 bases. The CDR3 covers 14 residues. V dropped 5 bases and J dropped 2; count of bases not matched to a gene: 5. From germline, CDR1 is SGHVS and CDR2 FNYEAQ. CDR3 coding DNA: TGTGCCAGCAGCACCCGACAGGGCAACACTGAAGCTTTCTTT. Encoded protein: CASSTRQGNTEAFF.

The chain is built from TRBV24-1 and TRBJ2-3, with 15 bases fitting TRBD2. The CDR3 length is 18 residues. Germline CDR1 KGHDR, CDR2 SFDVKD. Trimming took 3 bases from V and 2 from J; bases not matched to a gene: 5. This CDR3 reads CATSDRGLAGGFTDTQYF. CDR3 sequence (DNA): TGTGCCACCAGTGATCGTGGACTAGCGGGGGGGTTCACAGATACGCAGTATTTT.

CDR3: CASSLQGDGSGYTF. DNA of the CDR3: TGTGCCAGCTCACTCCAGGGGGATGGGTCTGGCTACACCTTC. The chain carries TRBV18 and TRBJ1-2; 7 bases map to TRBD1. CDR1 and CDR2 (germline): KGHSH, LQKENI. V was pared by 4 bases and J by 7 bases, with 9 bases of the junction left unmatched. The CDR3 length is 14 residues. Combining the CDR3 with reference TRBV18 and TRBJ1-2 gives the whole variable domain NAGVMQNPRHLVRRRGQEARLRCSPMKGHSHVYWYRQLPEEGLKFMVYLQKENIIDESGMPKERFSAEFPKEGPSILRIQQVVRGDSAAYFCASSLQGDGSGYTFGSGTRLTVV.

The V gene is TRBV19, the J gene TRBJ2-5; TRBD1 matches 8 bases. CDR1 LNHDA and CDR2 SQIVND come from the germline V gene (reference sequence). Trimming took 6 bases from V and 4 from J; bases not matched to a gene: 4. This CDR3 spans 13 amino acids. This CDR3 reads CASSLTGAETQYF. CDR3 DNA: TGTGCCAGTAGCCTGACAGGGGCAGAGACCCAGTACTTC.

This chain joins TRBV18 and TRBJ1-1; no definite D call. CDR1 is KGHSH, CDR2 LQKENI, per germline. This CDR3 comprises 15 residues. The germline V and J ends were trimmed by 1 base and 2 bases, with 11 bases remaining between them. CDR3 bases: TGTGCCAGCTCACCACGAGTCACAGAAAACACTGAAGCTTTCTTT. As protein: CASSPRVTENTEAFF.

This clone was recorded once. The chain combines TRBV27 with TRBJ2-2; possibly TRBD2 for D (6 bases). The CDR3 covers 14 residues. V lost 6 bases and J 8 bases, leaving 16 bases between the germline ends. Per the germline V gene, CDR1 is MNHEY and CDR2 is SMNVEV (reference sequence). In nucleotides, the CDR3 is TGTGCCAGCAGCTTCGGGACTTACTTTGGGGAGCTGTTTTTT. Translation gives CASSFGTYFGELFF.

This chain's CDR3 is CASSQRSDRGEAFF. The CDR3 coding sequence is TGTGCCAGCAGCCAAAGGTCCGACAGGGGTGAAGCTTTCTTT. This chain uses TRBV3-1 (or the pseudogene TRBV3-2) with TRBJ1-1; 8 nucleotides line up with TRBD1. Germline loops: CDR1 LGHDT, CDR2 YNNKEL (reference sequence). The CDR3 is made up of 14 amino acids. V lost 2 bases and J lost 7; bases outside the gene matches: 6.

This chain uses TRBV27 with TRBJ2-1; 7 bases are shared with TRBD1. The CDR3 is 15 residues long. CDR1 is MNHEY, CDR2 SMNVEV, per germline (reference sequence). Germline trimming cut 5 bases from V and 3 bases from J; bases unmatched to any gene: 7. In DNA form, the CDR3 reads TGTGCCAGCAGTGCCTCGGGACAGAGCTACAATGAGCAGTTCTTC. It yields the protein CASSASGQSYNEQFF.

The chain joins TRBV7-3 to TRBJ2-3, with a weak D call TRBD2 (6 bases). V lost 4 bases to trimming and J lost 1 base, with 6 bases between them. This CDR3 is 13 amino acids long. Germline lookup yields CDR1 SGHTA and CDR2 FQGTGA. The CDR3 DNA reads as TGTGCCAGCAGCTCTAGCGGCACAGATACGCAGTATTTT. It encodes CASSSSGTDTQYF.

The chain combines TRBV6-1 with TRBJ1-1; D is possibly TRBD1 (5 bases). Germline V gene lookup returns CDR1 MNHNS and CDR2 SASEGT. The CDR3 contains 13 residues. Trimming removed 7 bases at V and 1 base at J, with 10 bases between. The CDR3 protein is CASTLTGNTEAFF. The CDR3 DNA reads TGTGCCAGCACCCTCACAGGGAACACTGAAGCTTTCTTT.

The chain's CDR3 is CASRPTGGYGYTF. CDR3 sequence (DNA): TGTGCCAGCAGACCGACCGGAGGGTATGGCTACACCTTC. This chain links TRBV12-3 or TRBV12-4 with TRBJ1-2, with D uncertain. V was clipped by 6 bases and J by 5 bases, with 13 bases between them. The CDR3 contains 13 residues.